A selection of T cell receptor beta chains follows, all from one sample in a study of human T cells and chemical hapten exposure. TCRdb reprocessed the RACE reads via MiXCR and lists one record per CDR3 protein. The data hold approximately 260,000 distinct CDR3 sequences, with around 7% observed a single time. The specimen was whole blood, collected in connection with sensitization to the hapten diphenylcyclopropenone (DPC). These receptors were collected from a man younger than 35 with alopecia areata. Some clones in this sample may be carry-over from other donors' samples. CDR3s include the opening cysteine and the closing phenylalanine or tryptophan. A D gene is named only where the DNA matches it firmly. Clone size is not always given. Where it is, it says once, few, many or a class for expanded clones.

clone size	D gene	V gene	J gene	CDR3 protein	CDR3 DNA
many	.	TRBV2	TRBJ1-1	CASSEEDEAFF	TGTGCCAGCAGTGAAGAGGATGAAGCTTTCTTT
.	TRBD1	TRBV7-6	TRBJ2-3	CASSLLDRGATDTQYF	TGTGCCAGCAGCTTACTGGACAGGGGAGCCACAGATACGCAGTATTTT
.	.	TRBV5-6	TRBJ1-5	CASSHQLGDYSNQPQHF	TGTGCCAGCAGCCATCAGCTCGGGGATTATAGCAATCAGCCCCAGCATTTT
few	.	TRBV6-4	TRBJ2-5	CASSDGSEQETQYF	TGTGCCAGCAGTGACGGTTCGGAACAAGAGACCCAGTACTTC
many	.	TRBV3-1	TRBJ2-3	CASGPGTDTQYF	TGTGCCTCCGGTCCGGGAACAGATACGCAGTATTTT
.	.	TRBV6-6	TRBJ2-5	CASKQGRETQYF	TGTGCCAGCAAACAGGGAAGAGAGACCCAGTACTTC
many	.	TRBV28	TRBJ2-2	CASSLGAFKDRLF	TGTGCCAGCAGTTTAGGGGCGTTCAAGGACAGACTTTTT
few	.	TRBV9	TRBJ1-2	CASSASPYGYTF	TGTGCCAGCAGCGCCTCCCCGTATGGCTACACCTTC
many	.	TRBV27	TRBJ2-1	CASSFQGVLAHNEQFF	TGTGCCAGCAGTTTTCAGGGTGTACTTGCTCACAATGAGCAGTTCTTC
few	.	TRBV29-1	TRBJ1-2	CSVEQGLNYGYTF	TGCAGCGTTGAGCAGGGTTTAAACTATGGCTACACCTTC
.	.	TRBV6-1	TRBJ1-1	CASSEAGTGRTEAFF	TGTGCCAGCAGTGAAGCTGGAACAGGGAGGACTGAAGCTTTCTTT
.	.	TRBV5-1	TRBJ2-1	CASSPQGLNEQFF	TGCGCCAGCAGCCCCCAGGGGCTGAATGAGCAGTTCTTC
few	TRBD2	TRBV6-2/TRBV6-3	TRBJ2-1	CASSQGSGAHNEQFF	TGTGCCAGCAGCCAGGGTAGCGGGGCGCACAATGAGCAGTTCTTC
few	.	TRBV6-2/TRBV6-3	TRBJ2-5	CASSRTAYNQETQYF	TGTGCCAGCAGCAGGACAGCGTATAACCAAGAGACCCAGTACTTC
.	.	TRBV9	TRBJ1-1	CASSGGQLNTEAFF	TGTGCCAGCAGCGGCGGACAGTTGAACACTGAAGCTTTCTTT
once	TRBD1	TRBV5-5	TRBJ1-5	CASSLRTGDQPQHF	TGTGCCAGCAGCTTACGTACAGGGGATCAGCCCCAGCATTTT
.	.	TRBV27	TRBJ1-5	CASSFLPGFNQPQHF	TGTGCCAGCAGTTTTCTACCAGGGTTCAATCAGCCCCAGCATTTT
.	.	TRBV24-1	TRBJ1-5	CATSVDSNQPQHF	TGTGCCACCAGTGTCGATAGCAATCAGCCCCAGCATTTT
.	TRBD1	TRBV18	TRBJ1-1	CASSPLGTVNTEAFF	TGTGCCAGCTCACCACTTGGGACAGTGAACACTGAAGCTTTCTTT
.	TRBD1	TRBV20-1	TRBJ1-5	CSARDPGRGPGQPQHF	TGCAGTGCTAGAGATCCCGGCAGGGGGCCAGGCCAGCCCCAGCATTTT
.	.	TRBV29-1	TRBJ2-2	CSVLTGNTGELFF	TGCAGCGTTCTCACAGGGAACACCGGGGAGCTGTTTTTT
few	TRBD1	TRBV6-5	TRBJ1-2	CASSSDRAHGYTF	TGTGCCAGCAGTTCGGACAGGGCCCATGGCTACACCTTC
.	.	TRBV4-3	TRBJ1-1	CASSQERAGHTEAFF	TGCGCCAGCAGCCAAGAGAGGGCAGGACACACTGAAGCTTTCTTT
few	.	TRBV5-1	TRBJ1-5	CASSLEGQGWQPQHF	TGCGCCAGCAGCTTGGAAGGGCAGGGTTGGCAGCCCCAGCATTTT
.	.	TRBV6-4	TRBJ1-5	CASSDDAHGPTQHF	TGTGCCAGCAGTGACGACGCCCACGGGCCGACCCAGCATTTT
few	TRBD2	TRBV7-2	TRBJ2-5	CASSFSHLAGFQETQYF	TGTGCCAGCAGCTTCTCCCATCTAGCGGGGTTCCAAGAGACCCAGTACTTC
many	.	TRBV4-1	TRBJ1-6	CASSQERTSQGSPLHF	TGCGCCAGCAGCCAAGAAAGGACCTCCCAAGGTTCACCCCTCCACTTT
many	TRBD1	TRBV10-1	TRBJ1-1	CASSKGQVAFF	TGCGCCAGCAGTAAGGGACAGGTAGCTTTCTTT
many	.	TRBV28	TRBJ2-7	CASSLRGITYEQYF	TGTGCCAGCAGTTTGAGGGGTATCACCTACGAGCAGTACTTC
few	TRBD1	TRBV6-4	TRBJ1-2	CASRKDRDGYTF	TGTGCCAGCAGAAAAGACAGGGACGGCTACACCTTC
many	.	TRBV10-3	TRBJ1-1	CATRDGTNTEAFF	TGTGCCACCAGGGACGGGACTAACACTGAAGCTTTCTTT
few	.	TRBV20-1	TRBJ2-3	CSARSSLGRDTQYF	TGCAGTGCAAGGTCCAGCCTGGGGAGGGATACGCAGTATTTT
.	TRBD1	TRBV24-1	TRBJ2-3	CATSDPGQGATDTQYF	TGTGCCACCAGTGACCCGGGACAGGGGGCCACAGATACGCAGTATTTT
few	.	TRBV24-1	TRBJ2-1	CATSSPPRGGQFF	TGTGCCACCAGTTCCCCTCCGAGGGGGGGACAGTTCTTC
.	.	TRBV6-2/TRBV6-3	TRBJ2-7	CASSPGQLYEQYF	TGTGCCAGCAGTCCCGGACAGCTTTACGAGCAGTACTTC
many	TRBD1	TRBV7-2	TRBJ1-4	CASSATGAGEKLFF	TGTGCCAGCAGCGCCACAGGGGCGGGGGAAAAACTGTTTTTT
few	TRBD1	TRBV10-3	TRBJ2-2	CAIRLTGATGELFF	TGTGCCATCAGGTTGACAGGGGCCACCGGGGAGCTGTTTTTT
.	.	TRBV2	TRBJ2-3	CASSSGKGHTDTQYF	TGTGCCAGCAGTTCAGGGAAAGGGCACACAGATACGCAGTATTTT
.	.	TRBV10-3	TRBJ2-2	CAISDSGRSTGELFF	TGTGCCATCAGTGATTCGGGAAGAAGCACCGGGGAGCTGTTTTTT
.	.	TRBV29-1	TRBJ1-2	CSVDQGANYGYTF	TGCAGCGTTGACCAGGGAGCTAACTATGGCTACACCTTC
few	.	TRBV7-2	TRBJ1-4	CASSFLAMTATNEKLFF	TGTGCCAGCAGCTTCCTCGCCATGACAGCAACTAATGAAAAACTGTTTTTT
.	.	TRBV7-2	TRBJ2-1	CASSSYNNEQFF	TGTGCCAGCAGCTCGTATAACAATGAGCAGTTCTTC
.	TRBD1	TRBV29-1	TRBJ1-2	CSVTGQGDYGYTF	TGCAGCGTTACCGGACAGGGGGACTATGGCTACACCTTC
many	.	TRBV12-3/TRBV12-4	TRBJ1-4	CASNGGGDEKLFF	TGTGCCAGCAATGGAGGGGGAGATGAAAAACTGTTTTTT
.	.	TRBV29-1	TRBJ2-5	CSVGLIFQETQYF	TGCAGCGTCGGACTGATTTTCCAAGAGACCCAGTACTTC
few	.	TRBV24-1	TRBJ1-5	CATSDTGSSNQPQHF	TGTGCCACCAGCGACACCGGCTCGAGCAATCAGCCCCAGCATTTT
many	.	TRBV19	TRBJ2-1	CASSIVGRGGYNEQFF	TGTGCCAGTAGTATAGTGGGCAGGGGGGGCTACAATGAGCAGTTCTTC
.	TRBD2	TRBV27	TRBJ2-5	CASSFGTSGGAYQETQYF	TGTGCCAGCAGTTTCGGGACTAGCGGGGGGGCTTACCAAGAGACCCAGTACTTC
few	.	TRBV7-2	TRBJ2-7	CASSFFGGPYEQYF	TGTGCCAGCAGCTTCTTCGGGGGCCCCTACGAGCAGTACTTC
few	TRBD1	TRBV28	TRBJ2-5	CASSLPQGTGETQYF	TGTGCCAGCAGCTTACCACAGGGGACGGGGGAGACCCAGTACTTC
.	TRBD2	TRBV20-1	TRBJ2-5	CSARDALAGKETQYF	TGCAGTGCTAGAGATGCCCTAGCGGGGAAAGAGACCCAGTACTTC
few	.	TRBV15	TRBJ1-5	CATSSGGNQPQHF	TGTGCCACCAGCAGTGGGGGAAATCAGCCCCAGCATTTT
few	.	TRBV5-1	TRBJ2-5	CASSPDPSEETQYF	TGCGCCAGCAGCCCTGACCCGTCTGAAGAGACCCAGTACTTC
many	.	TRBV7-2	TRBJ2-1	CASSLGQNNEQFF	TGTGCCAGCAGCTTAGGACAAAACAATGAGCAGTTCTTC
many	TRBD1	TRBV29-1	TRBJ1-1	CSVEGTGAGEAFF	TGCAGCGTTGAGGGGACAGGCGCCGGCGAAGCTTTCTTT